Listed here are 17 T cell receptor beta chains from one sample, sequenced in a study of blood T cells in healthy people across ages (dated by TCRdb to the mid-2010s). Receptors were amplified or captured by 5' RACE. The run used an Illumina HiSeq 2500. A second about 7 to 12 cycle PCR used a sample-barcoded 5' primer and a J-beta primer mix. The raw public data were reprocessed by TCRdb itself: fastp quality trimming at Q25, MiXCR clonotype calling, in-frame beta chains only. Each CDR3 protein appears once, grouped with its most common genes and DNA. The sample has approximately 1.5 million distinct CDR3 sequences on record, about 32% of them singletons. Of the sample, 11% falls within the top ten clones. Sequencing input: blood. These TCRs come from a woman aged 30 to 39 in good health.

This clonotype has more than one count but fewer than ten. The gene calls are TRBV9 and TRBJ2-5, with 8 bases aligning to TRBD1. The CDR3 spans 16 residues. CDR1 and CDR2 (germline): SGDLS, YYNGEE. The J segment lost 5 bases and the V segment lost 3 bases, leaving 12 bases of the junction unmatched. CDR3 region: CASSAPRQGLEETQYF. The CDR3 DNA sequence: TGTGCCAGCAGCGCCCCTAGACAGGGGCTGGAGGAGACCCAGTACTTC.

The chain links TRBV28 to TRBJ1-4; 9 nucleotides line up with TRBD1. V lost 3 bases to trimming and J lost 11 bases; unmatched junction nucleotides: 4. Germline V gene sequence: CDR1 MDHEN, CDR2 SYDVKM. The CDR3 totals 13 residues. Here the CDR3 DNA reads TGTGCCAGCAGTTTGGACAGGGGTAGGAAACTGTTTTTT. Its translation: CASSLDRGRKLFF. The full variable domain, its missing parts supplied by reference TRBV28 and TRBJ1-4, is DVKVTQSSRYLVKRTGEKVFLECVQDMDHENMFWYRQDPGLGLRLIYFSYDVKMKEKGDIPEGYSVSREKKERFSLILESASTNQTSMYLCASSLDRGRKLFFGSGTQLSVL.

This clonotype showed up many times. The chain uses TRBV20-1 and TRBJ2-5; 7 bases agree with TRBD2. J lost 1 base, V lost 3 bases, and 2 bases had no gene match. The germline gives CDR1 DFQATT, CDR2 SNEGSKA (reference sequence). The length of the CDR3 is 13 residues. The CDR3 sequence is CSASGGIQETQYF. The CDR3 bases are TGCAGTGCTAGCGGGGGGATCCAAGAGACCCAGTACTTC.

The J gene is TRBJ1-5, the V gene TRBV5-6, with D perhaps TRBD1 (6 bases). The CDR3 has 18 residues. The V gene lost 0 bases and the J gene lost 2 bases, with 18 bases spanning the gap. CDR1 and CDR2 (germline): SGHDT, YYEEEE. CDR3 in DNA: TGTGCCAGCAGCTTGGCCCAGGGGCTGGGTGTGGGCAATCAGCCCCAGCATTTT. Amino acids: CASSLAQGLGVGNQPQHF.

This chain uses TRBV29-1 with TRBJ1-2; D perhaps matches TRBD1 (6 bases). The length of the CDR3 is 13 residues. Germline V gene sequence: CDR1 SQVTM, CDR2 ANQGSEA. Trimming shortened V by 0 bases and J by 8 bases, and 13 bases separated the two germline ends. CDR3 sequence reads: CSVEDRGGQGYTF. The CDR3 bases are TGCAGCGTTGAAGATCGAGGGGGGCAAGGCTACACCTTC. Drawing the rest from reference TRBV29-1 and TRBJ1-2, the complete variable domain is SAVISQKPSRDICQRGTSLTIQCQVDSQVTMMFWYRQQPGQSLTLIATANQGSEATYESGFVIDKFPISRPNLTFSTLTVSNMSPEDSSIYLCSVEDRGGQGYTFGSGTRLTVV.

The chain recombines TRBV11-1 with TRBJ1-1, with unresolved D. CDR3 length: 15 amino acids. The germline CDR1 and CDR2 sequences are SGHAT and FQDESV (reference sequence). V was pared by 1 base and J by 6 bases, with 15 bases between. The CDR3 sequence: CASSLEGGVTAEAFF. The CDR3 coding sequence is TGTGCCAGCAGCTTAGAAGGTGGTGTTACAGCTGAAGCTTTCTTT.

The chain employs TRBV19 and TRBJ2-1, with a weak D call TRBD1 (6 bases). Germline values: CDR1 LNHDA, CDR2 SQIVND (reference sequence). The germline V and J ends were trimmed by 3 bases and 8 bases, with 8 bases remaining between them. The CDR3 has 12 amino acids. CDR3 DNA: TGTGCCAGTAGTATTGAGGGGGATGAGCAGTTCTTC. It yields the protein CASSIEGDEQFF.

This clonotype appeared many times. This chain joins TRBV7-9 and TRBJ1-2, with 7 bases fitting TRBD1. The V segment lost 3 bases and the J segment 5 bases; nucleotides outside the gene matches: 9. This CDR3 comprises 15 residues. Germline CDR1 SEHNR, CDR2 FQNEAQ (reference sequence). Here the CDR3 reads CASSLSPGTEYGYTF. As DNA, the CDR3 is TGTGCCAGCAGCTTGAGCCCCGGGACAGAATATGGCTACACCTTC.

The chain is built from TRBV6-5 and TRBJ1-6; D perhaps matches TRBD1 (5 bases). CDR3 length: 22 amino acids. The germline CDR1 and CDR2 sequences are MNHEY and SVGAGI. Between the trimmed V and J ends, which lost 0 bases and 0 bases, there was a span of 24 bases. Here the CDR3 reads CASSYSSLLAGRESSYNSPLHF. The CDR3 DNA is TGTGCCAGCAGTTACTCGAGTTTGCTAGCAGGGAGGGAGAGCTCCTATAATTCACCCCTCCACTTT.

The chain has TRBV7-9 and TRBJ1-2, with 7 bases that match TRBD1. V shed 0 bases and J 0 bases; nucleotides not matched to a gene: 4. Germline CDR1 SEHNR, CDR2 FQNEAQ (reference sequence). The CDR3 extends over 16 amino acids. This CDR3 is CASSLAWDSANYGYTF. The CDR3 DNA reads as TGTGCCAGCAGCTTAGCGTGGGACAGCGCTAACTATGGCTACACCTTC.

This clonotype was found many times. The rearrangement joins TRBV4-1 to TRBJ2-5; 9 nucleotides align to TRBD2. This CDR3 has 16 amino acids. CDR1 and CDR2 (germline): MGHRA, YSYEKL. Unmatched junction bases numbered 7, after V lost 0 bases and J lost 5 bases. The CDR3 coding sequence is TGCGCCAGCAGCCAAGAAGCGGCGGGGGGGCCGGAGACCCAGTACTTC. This sequence encodes CASSQEAAGGPETQYF.

This chain uses TRBV6-4 with TRBJ2-1; 10 bases are a match to TRBD2. J gave up 6 bases and V 4 bases, and 9 bases lay outside the gene matches. Per germline, CDR1 MRHNA and CDR2 SNTAGT. This CDR3 has 16 amino acids. The CDR3 nucleotides read TGTGCCAGCAGTGCCCTAGCGGGGGCCTTTAGCAATGAGCAGTTCTTC. Translation: CASSALAGAFSNEQFF.

The V and J genes are TRBV11-2 and TRBJ2-5; D is possibly TRBD1 or TRBD2 (6 bases each). Trimming removed 10 bases at V and 2 bases at J, with 11 bases between. Germline V lookup: CDR1 SGHAT, CDR2 FQNNGV. The CDR3 loop spans 12 amino acids. CDR3 nucleotide sequence: TGTGCCACCGCGGGACAACAAGAGACCCAGTACTTC. It specifies CATAGQQETQYF.

This clonotype has more than one count but fewer than ten. The chain links TRBV3-1 to TRBJ1-5; D might be TRBD1 (6 bases). This CDR3 region has 15 residues. From germline, CDR1 is LGHDT and CDR2 YNNKEL (reference sequence). V was clipped by 1 base and J by 3 bases, with 10 bases between them. This CDR3 is CASSQGPGANQPQHF. Here the CDR3 DNA reads TGTGCCAGCAGCCAAGGTCCAGGGGCCAATCAGCCCCAGCATTTT.

This clonotype has just a few counts. The chain carries TRBV9 and TRBJ2-5, with D possibly matching TRBD1 (6 bases). The V end lost 3 bases, the J end lost 8 bases, and 11 bases lay between the germline ends. The CDR3 sequence is 12 residues long. Germline CDR1 reads SGDLS; CDR2 reads YYNGEE. This CDR3 reads CASSATGKTQYF. In DNA form, the CDR3 reads TGTGCCAGCAGCGCGACAGGCAAAACCCAGTACTTC.

The chain is built from TRBV5-6 and TRBJ1-1, with D maybe TRBD1 (5 bases). CDR3 length: 19 amino acids. V lost 1 base to trimming and J lost 0 bases, with 22 bases between them. Per germline, CDR1 SGHDT and CDR2 YYEEEE. CDR3 in DNA: TGTGCCAGCAGCTTGACAAAAGGGGCAGATCTCGGCATGAACACTGAAGCTTTCTTT. This codes for CASSLTKGADLGMNTEAFF.

V and J are TRBV6-2 or TRBV6-3 and TRBJ2-7; the match to TRBD2 covers 10 bases. The V gene's germline CDR1 is MNHEY and CDR2 SVGEGT. The CDR3 is 15 residues long. V shed 4 bases and J 3 bases; nucleotides not matched to a gene: 6. The CDR3 region has the DNA TGTGCCAGCAGTTCCCCGCTAGCGGGAGACTACGAGCAGTACTTC. This translates into CASSSPLAGDYEQYF.